This entry lists 18 T cell receptor beta chains sequenced from one sample in a study of T-cell reconstitution after alpha-beta-depleted transplantation in children. The TCRbeta library was prepared with unique molecular identifiers. TCRdb recomputed calls from the PCR reads with MiXCR, one row per CDR3 protein. The table includes around 960,000 distinct CDR3 sequences, about 29% detected once. Sample: PBMCs, mostly from graft donor cells, taken 360 days after TCRalphabeta/CD19-depleted stem cell transplant. These receptors were obtained from a boy less than two years old who had a stem cell transplant for SCID, so the T cells may come from the graft donor.

This CDR3 reads CASSLETGTGTDTQYF. In nucleotides, the CDR3 is TGTGCCAGCAGCTTGGAGACTGGGACAGGCACAGATACGCAGTATTTT. The gene calls are TRBV5-5 and TRBJ2-3; 7 nucleotides match TRBD1. V lost 0 bases to trimming and J lost 1 base; unmatched junction nucleotides: 5. The CDR3 consists of 16 residues. Germline V CDR1 and CDR2: SGHKS, YYEKEE (reference sequence).

This clonotype occurred a few times. The rearrangement uses TRBV28 and TRBJ2-3, with 8 bases aligning to TRBD1. The CDR3 spans 17 residues. Germline lookup yields CDR1 MDHEN and CDR2 SYDVKM. J lost 7 bases, V lost 5 bases, and 17 bases had no gene match. This chain's CDR3 is CASSRNQRTGLGNTQYF. The DNA for the CDR3 is TGTGCCAGCAGTCGGAACCAGAGGACAGGGCTGGGGAATACGCAGTATTTT.

This clonotype came up a few times. A much more abundant neighbour one base away suggests this may be a read error. This chain's CDR3 is CASSIQGDTEAFF. The CDR3 region has the DNA TGTGCCAGCAGCATACAGGGGGACACTGAAGCTTTCTTT. The chain couples TRBV7-3 to TRBJ1-1, with 8 bases lining up with TRBD1. Germline V gene sequence: CDR1 SGHTA, CDR2 FQGTGA. The CDR3 has 13 residues. V shed 5 bases and J 3 bases; nucleotides not matched to a gene: 2. Variable domain in full (rest from reference TRBV7-3 and TRBJ1-1): GAGVSQTPSNKVTEKGKYVELRCDPISGHTALYWYRQSLGQGPEFLIYFQGTGAADDSGLPNDRFFAVRPEGSVSTLKIQRTERGDSAVYLCASSIQGDTEAFFGQGTRLTVV.

The genes are TRBV11-2 and TRBJ2-3, with 14 bases that match TRBD2. V shed 5 bases, J shed 1 base, and the junction held 8 bases outside the gene matches. The germline gives CDR1 SGHAT, CDR2 FQNNGV. CDR3 length equals 18 residues. CDR3 in DNA: TGTGCCAGCAGCCCACAACCGGGACTAGCGGGGGGCACAGATACGCAGTATTTT. This codes for CASSPQPGLAGGTDTQYF.

The chain combines TRBV27 with TRBJ2-2; 10 bases line up with TRBD1. CDR1 MNHEY and CDR2 SMNVEV come from the germline V gene (reference sequence). This CDR3 is built from 15 residues. With V trimmed by 4 bases and J by 6 bases, 5 bases remained unmatched. The CDR3 loop is CASSYTTGGPGELFF. The CDR3 DNA reads TGTGCCAGCAGTTATACGACAGGGGGCCCCGGGGAGCTGTTTTTT.

This clonotype was recorded a few times. The chain uses TRBV12-3 or TRBV12-4 and TRBJ2-3; TRBD2 aligns across 7 bases. The CDR3 has 14 amino acids. V shed 7 bases, J shed 0 bases, and the junction held 4 bases outside the gene matches. CDR3 DNA: TGTGCCAGCAACGGGGGGATGAGCACAGATACGCAGTATTTT. Its protein is CASNGGMSTDTQYF.

The chain has TRBV27 and TRBJ2-3; maybe TRBD2 (5 bases). CDR3 length: 14 amino acids. The V end lost 6 bases, the J end lost 0 bases, and 10 bases lay between the germline ends. Germline V gene sequence: CDR1 MNHEY, CDR2 SMNVEV (reference sequence). This chain's CDR3 is CASSPDFSTDTQYF. The CDR3 DNA reads TGTGCCAGCAGCCCGGACTTTAGCACAGATACGCAGTATTTT.

This clonotype was seen only a few times. This chain links TRBV12-5 with TRBJ1-2; 7 bases fit TRBD1. The CDR3 has 12 residues. From germline, CDR1 is LGHNT and CDR2 FRNRAP. The junction had 1 base not matched to a gene; V was cut back by 6 bases and J by 3 bases. The CDR3 region has the DNA TGTGCTAGTGGGGGACAGTACTATGGCTACACCTTC. Translating gives CASGGQYYGYTF.

The chain joins TRBV20-1 to TRBJ2-3; 7 bases are a match to TRBD2. Trimming took 1 base from V and 1 from J; bases not matched to a gene: 17. CDR1 is DFQATT, CDR2 SNEGSKA, per germline (reference sequence). This CDR3 contains 19 residues. The CDR3: CSARGFPRSGRGGTDTQYF. DNA for the CDR3: TGCAGTGCTAGAGGTTTTCCACGGTCGGGACGGGGGGGCACAGATACGCAGTATTTT.

This clonotype was seen a few times. The chain uses TRBV15 and TRBJ2-1, with 9 positions matching TRBD2. The CDR3 contains 15 residues. From germline, CDR1 is LNHNV and CDR2 YYDKDF (reference sequence). After removal of 3 bases from V and 2 bases from J, the junction contained 2 bases not matched to a gene. The CDR3 DNA reads as TGTGCCACCAGCAGCTTAGCGGGAGCCTACAATGAGCAGTTCTTC. This sequence encodes CATSSLAGAYNEQFF. Full variable domain (rest looked up from reference TRBV15 and TRBJ2-1): DAMVIQNPRYQVTQFGKPVTLSCSQTLNHNVMYWYQQKSSQAPKLLFHYYDKDFNNEADTPDNFQSRRPNTSFCFLDIRSPGLGDTAMYLCATSSLAGAYNEQFFGPGTRLTVL.

The chain couples TRBV5-1 to TRBJ2-1; 8 positions agree with TRBD2. Germline loops: CDR1 SGHRS, CDR2 YFSETQ. Trimming at V came to 1 base and at J to 9 bases, leaving 9 bases not matched to a gene. The CDR3 loop spans 15 amino acids. The CDR3 DNA reads TGCGCCAGCAGCTTGTCGGGGACTAGGCATGTTGAGCAGTTCTTC. As protein: CASSLSGTRHVEQFF.

The chain is built from TRBV3-1 and TRBJ1-1; D not resolved. V lost 7 bases to trimming and J lost 2 bases, with 14 bases between them. This CDR3 is built from 14 residues. The germline V gene encodes CDR1 LGHDT and CDR2 YNNKEL (reference sequence). CDR3 protein: CASTATERNTEAFF. CDR3 DNA sequence: TGTGCCAGCACAGCCACGGAGAGAAACACTGAAGCTTTCTTT. The whole variable domain, filled in from reference TRBV3-1 and TRBJ1-1, reads DTAVSQTPKYLVTQMGNDKSIKCEQNLGHDTMYWYKQDSKKFLKIMFSYNNKELIINETVPNRFSPKSPDKAHLNLHINSLELGDSAVYFCASTATERNTEAFFGQGTRLTVV.

The chain couples TRBV24-1 to TRBJ1-1, with a possible D match to TRBD1 (5 bases). The germline V and J ends were trimmed by 4 bases and 4 bases, with 21 bases remaining between them. The CDR3 runs 17 residues. Germline V CDR1 and CDR2: KGHDR, SFDVKD. The CDR3 region has the DNA TGTGCCACCAGTGACTCGCTACCCGGGGATGGGACCACTGAAGCTTTCTTT. It translates to CATSDSLPGDGTTEAFF.

CDR3 sequence: CASSGAREWVTEAFF. The CDR3 DNA sequence: TGTGCCAGTAGTGGGGCGCGGGAATGGGTCACTGAAGCTTTCTTT. The chain carries TRBV19 and TRBJ1-1; D might be TRBD1 (5 bases). The CDR3 sequence is 15 residues long. The V end lost 5 bases, the J end lost 4 bases, and 17 bases lay between the germline ends. Germline CDR1 is LNHDA and CDR2 is SQIVND (reference sequence). The full variable domain, in which reference TRBV19 and TRBJ1-1 provide the parts outside the CDR3, is DGGITQSPKYLFRKEGQNVTLSCEQNLNHDAMYWYRQDPGQGLRLIYYSQIVNDFQKGDIAEGYSVSREKKESFPLTVTSAQKNPTAFYLCASSGAREWVTEAFFGQGTRLTVV.

In this sample, this clonotype turned up a few times. The rearrangement joins TRBV7-2 to TRBJ2-1, with TRBD1 identical over 7 bases. After removal of 5 bases from V and 8 bases from J, the junction contained 12 bases not matched to a gene. Looked up from germline, CDR1 is SGHTA and CDR2 is FQGNSA. The length of the CDR3 is 15 residues. The CDR3 bases are TGTGCCAGCAGCCTATTGACAGGGTCGAGAGATGAGCAGTTCTTC. It specifies CASSLLTGSRDEQFF. Together with reference TRBV7-2 and TRBJ2-1, the CDR3 gives the full variable domain: GAGVSQSPSNKVTEKGKDVELRCDPISGHTALYWYRQSLGQGLEFLIYFQGNSAPDKSGLPSDRFSAERTGGSVSTLTIQRTQQEDSAVYLCASSLLTGSRDEQFFGPGTRLTVL.

The rearrangement uses TRBV12-3 or TRBV12-4 and TRBJ1-5; D is possibly TRBD1 (5 bases). Trimming took off 1 base at V and 5 bases at J, with 9 bases between the two ends. The CDR3 totals 14 residues. CDR3 sequence reads: CASSLGGVYQPQHF. CDR3 nucleotide sequence: TGTGCCAGCAGTTTAGGGGGGGTCTATCAGCCCCAGCATTTT.

This rearrangement joins TRBV5-1 to TRBJ2-1; 7 nucleotides align to TRBD2. J was trimmed by 4 bases and V by 0 bases; bases with no gene match: 7. CDR3 length: 16 residues. Germline CDR1 SGHRS, CDR2 YFSETQ. The CDR3 coding sequence is TGCGCCAGCAGCTTGGCCCCCGGGGGGAAATACAATGAGCAGTTCTTC. This sequence encodes CASSLAPGGKYNEQFF.

The V gene is TRBV9, the J gene TRBJ2-3; TRBD2 matches 7 bases. Germline V gene sequence: CDR1 SGDLS, CDR2 YYNGEE. CDR3 length: 15 amino acids. V lost 3 bases and J lost 4; bases outside the gene matches: 8. The CDR3 DNA reads TGTGCCAGCAGCGAGGGTCGGGACTACCCAGATACGCAGTATTTT. Its translation: CASSEGRDYPDTQYF. The whole variable domain, filled in from reference TRBV9 and TRBJ2-3, reads DSGVTQTPKHLITATGQRVTLRCSPRSGDLSVYWYQQSLDQGLQFLIQYYNGEERAKGNILERFSAQQFPDLHSELNLSSLELGDSALYFCASSEGRDYPDTQYFGPGTRLTVL.